This T cell receptor (beta chain) was recovered during a study of T cell repertoires in cytomegalovirus infection. About the study: As its CMV epitopes, the study selected recently identified HLA-C-restricted and well-studied HLA-B-restricted targets. It was the public TCR beta signatures that indicated both CMV infection and matching HLA type. General observations from the study: Cumulative frequency (of public TCR beta family members) identified carriers of CMV plus the relevant HLA. The ex vivo response was dominated by HLA-C-restricted CMV-specific TCR beta clonotypes.

Deletions cut 2 bases from V and 6 bases from J, with 16 bases between. This CDR3 contains 15 residues. Germline CDR1 is SGHVS and CDR2 is FQNEAQ. TCRdb reprocessed the reads with MiXCR, giving one entry per CDR3 protein. Seen here are fewer than 850,000 distinct CDR3 sequences, 29% observed once, and the top ten hold around 13%. About this clonotype: The antigen remains unidentified.

Sequencing used cultured CD8+ T cells from PBMCs, obtained from culture after CMV antigen stimulation. The TCR sequence derives from a human donor in good health (CMV status not recorded). Some clones in this sample may be carry-over from other donors' samples. The chain joins TRBV7-8 to TRBJ1-2; TRBD1 is a possible D gene (6 bases). The DNA for the CDR3 is TGTGCCAGCAGCTTAACGACAGGCCCCGGGAATGGCTACACCTTC. Protein product: CASSLTTGPGNGYTF.